What follows are 3 T cell receptor beta chains derived from one specimen sequenced in a study of prognosis after radiotherapy for stage I lung cancer (dated by TCRdb to the early 2020s). The reads were generated on an Illumina HiSeq 3000. Two rounds of multiplex PCR were used to amplify the TCR beta CDR3 region from genomic DNA. The first PCR round used primers specific to each TRBV and TRBJ gene, and the primer sequences were filed in Chinese patent CN105087789A. TCRdb passed the public sequencing reads through fastp at Q25 and MiXCR, retaining productive beta sequences. Under each unique CDR3 protein, matching rows form one entry showing the most common genes and DNA. The sample profile shows around 30,000 distinct CDR3 sequences; about 33% of them were found once. Together, the top ten hold around a third of the sample. The source was PBMCs, collected before or after stereotactic body radiation therapy (not recorded which). The receptors shown here come from a donor aged 50 or older with non-small cell lung cancer.

This clonotype was seen only a few times. The chain is built from TRBV6-5 and TRBJ2-1; 7 bases map to TRBD1. V gave up 3 bases and J gave up 6 bases; unmatched junction bases: 11. The CDR3 is 16 residues long. Germline-derived CDR1 and CDR2 are MNHEY and SVGAGI. The CDR3 protein is CASSYGQDLSGNEQFF. DNA of the CDR3: TGTGCCAGCAGTTATGGACAGGACCTATCAGGCAATGAGCAGTTCTTC.

Ten or more counts support this clonotype. The V call is TRBV11-3, the J call TRBJ2-1, with D perhaps being TRBD1 or TRBD2 (5 bases each). Trimming shortened V by 1 base and J by 9 bases, and 13 bases separated the two germline ends. This CDR3 has 14 amino acids. Germline V lookup: CDR1 SGHNT, CDR2 YENEEA. DNA of the CDR3: TGTGCCAGCAGCTTAGCGGCTTTTGGGGGTGAGCAGTTCTTC. This sequence encodes CASSLAAFGGEQFF.

As concerns this clonotype: This is likely an artifact of a read error, given a far larger clone one base away. The genes are TRBV6-8 and TRBJ2-2, with 8 positions matching TRBD2. Germline CDR1 reads MNHGY; CDR2 reads SAAAGT. V gave up 4 bases and J gave up 10 bases; unmatched junction bases: 14. CDR3 length equals 16 residues. The DNA for the CDR3 is TGTGCCAGCAGTTCAGGGAGCGGGAGTGGAGCCGCGGAGCTGTTTTTT. The encoded protein is CASSSGSGSGAAELFF.